This entry features one T cell receptor beta chain sequence. The data belong to a study of T cell responses to AZD1222 COVID-19 vaccine. The method was immunoSEQ multiplex PCR; TCRdb's version includes in-frame clones alone and lacks a portion of them. Counted here are about 190,000 clones, around 86% occurring once; the ten biggest clones make up about 2.5%. The CDR3 has 13 residues. The V end lost 2 bases, the J end lost 4 bases, and 8 bases lay between the germline ends. In germline, CDR1 is KGHDR, CDR2 SFDVKD. This TCR came from an adult in good health. V usage is TRBV24-1 and J usage is TRBJ2-7; tentatively, D is TRBD1 or TRBD2 (5 bases each). The sequencing here drew on peripheral blood, taken on day 0 of MenACWY control vaccination. In DNA, the CDR3 is TGTGCCACCAGTGATTGGGACGGTTACGAGCAGTACTTC. Amino acids: CATSDWDGYEQYF.